This T cell receptor (beta chain) was recovered during a study of blood T cell repertoires in COVID-19. Study context: Sites in the United States, Italy and Spain provided acute and convalescent COVID-19 samples. From T cells, B-cell-depleted T cells, or PBMCs came the material, which was cDNA or gDNA.

Authors' methods: Nucleated cell counts were estimated from reference gene primer amplification. The assay was immunoSEQ multiplex PCR, and TCRdb's table has in-frame clones only and misses some. Clonal size and the V and J genes are those of that table, whereas D and trimming came from the DNA. Altogether 250,000 or so clones are present, roughly 90% being singletons, with the ten largest covering 3%. The CDR3 has 14 amino acids. V was clipped by 1 base and J by 5 bases, with 11 bases between them. The germline gives CDR1 MDHEN, CDR2 SYDVKM. The chain has TRBV28 and TRBJ2-5; TRBD1 is a possible D gene (5 bases). Sequencing was performed on peripheral blood. This TCR was recovered from a woman aged 30 to 39 with active or convalescent COVID-19. The CDR3 is CASSLSGSGETQYF. As DNA, the CDR3 is TGTGCCAGCAGTTTATCGGGCTCAGGGGAGACCCAGTACTTC.